One sample yielded the 3 T cell receptor beta chains listed below, sequenced in a study of blood T cells in healthy people across ages. A second roughly 7 to 12 cycle PCR used barcoded and J-beta primers. TCRdb recomputed calls from the 5' RACE reads with MiXCR, one row per CDR3 protein. The sample records about 640,000 distinct CDR3 sequences, approximately 30% being singletons. The specimen was blood. The source of these receptors is an elderly woman in good health.

The sample holds many counts of this clonotype. The chain recombines TRBV12-3 or TRBV12-4 with TRBJ1-1; a possible D gene is TRBD1 (5 bases). The ends were cut back, 3 bases at V and 1 base at J, with 9 bases in the middle. The CDR3 totals 14 residues. CDR3 in amino acids: CASSFRERNTEAFF. CDR3 nucleotide sequence: TGTGCCAGCAGTTTCAGGGAGAGGAACACTGAAGCTTTCTTT.

Only a few counts were recorded for this clonotype. A much larger clone differs from this one at a single base, so this may be a read error. The chain is built from TRBV5-1 and TRBJ2-1; D remains unclear. The J call is uncertain, as TRBJ2-7 better fits the DNA end. From germline, CDR1 is SGHRS and CDR2 YFSETQ. This CDR3 is built from 13 residues. The CDR3 bases are TGCGCCAGCAGCTTGGCTCAGTACAATGAGCAGTACTTC. This gives the protein CASSLAQYNEQYF.

Regarding this clonotype: One end of the junction does not line up with germline, which may come from a read error. The chain has TRBV9 and TRBJ1-2; TRBD1 matches at 7 bases. The V gene's germline CDR1 is SGDLS and CDR2 YYNGEE. The CDR3 runs to 16 residues. Here the CDR3 reads CACSVAPAGGTYGYTF. In DNA form, the CDR3 reads TGTGCCTGCAGCGTAGCCCCAGCAGGGGGTACGTATGGCTACACCTTC.